The rows below give T cell receptor beta chains drawn from one sample of a study of cytomegalovirus exposure and HLA in healthy donors. Profiling relied on immunoSEQ multiplex PCR, and the TCRdb table lists in-frame clones only, not all of them. This listing includes more than 45,000 clones. Sequencing used PBMCs. These receptors originate from a male donor in good health and CMV-seronegative. The conserved cysteine and the conserved F or W are not part of the CDR3 here.

TRBV5-1	TRBJ2-1	ASGPGTSTYNEQF
TRBV18	TRBJ2-3	ASSPKGVFTDTQY
TRBV7-2	TRBJ1-4	ASSRTTGGAVTEKLF
TRBV9	TRBJ1-1	ASSENREGGNTEAF
TRBV6-6	TRBJ2-1	ASSYGSAYNEQL
TRBV7-9	TRBJ2-1	ASSPAQRATGNEQF
TRBV4-3	TRBJ2-1	ASSQDPTGQSEGNEQF
TRBV10-3	TRBJ2-7	AISDSRGKTPYEQY
TRBV5-5	TRBJ2-1	ASSLTPGSYNEQF
TRBV5-1	TRBJ1-2	ASSFSGDGYT
TRBV28	TRBJ2-2	ASPAGDTGELF
TRBV6-4	TRBJ1-6	ASLTGTGYNPPLH
TRBV7-7	TRBJ2-3	ASSKDRGGTDTQY
TRBV6-1	TRBJ2-5	ASRVGEWGETQY
TRBV2	TRBJ2-7	ASISDIYEQY
TRBV29-1	TRBJ1-5	SVGGRGQPQH
TRBV30	TRBJ2-2	AWTRGVGNKNTGELF
TRBV18	TRBJ1-1	ASSPLTENTEAF
TRBV6-5	TRBJ2-3	ASSSTIYGGRDTQY
TRBV5-1	TRBJ1-6	ASSPQGMDSPLH
TRBV10-3	TRBJ2-1	AISGGTVNEQF
TRBV28	TRBJ1-5	ASSRTGGGQPQH
TRBV7-9	TRBJ1-4	ASSTRTSQVVVREKLF
TRBV18	TRBJ2-1	ASSSNSGSSDNEQF
TRBV4-3	TRBJ1-1	ASSPSGTGSEAF
TRBV6-1	TRBJ1-1	ASRHGLDTEAF
TRBV7-9	TRBJ1-3	ASSPPQTGSGNTIY
TRBV4-3	TRBJ1-4	ASSQEAVGRAKLF
TRBV11-2	TRBJ2-3	ASSLGLAGVKDTQY
TRBV18	TRBJ1-1	ASSPRTGPNTEAF
TRBV6-6	TRBJ2-2	ASSRALVAGELF
TRBV7-9	TRBJ1-5	ASSLQGAQQPQH
TRBV7-9	TRBJ2-1	ASSLALGTAYNEQF
TRBV6-1	TRBJ1-1	ASKPGQGNTEAF
TRBV7-9	TRBJ1-1	ASSLPGVGTEAF
TRBV5-1	TRBJ2-7	ASSFQDRNSGEQY
TRBV23-1	TRBJ1-1	ATTPEPQGDPQGSAEAF
TRBV5-8	TRBJ2-5	ASSLRGSETQY
TRBV6-1	TRBJ1-5	ASSESGPGRPQH
TRBV7-9	TRBJ1-3	ASRAEGAGNNIY
TRBV6-4	TRBJ2-3	ASSVGTSDTQY
TRBV7-2	TRBJ2-3	ASSLALATDTQY
TRBV7-2	TRBJ2-7	ASSLRSDSYEQY
TRBV6-5	TRBJ2-7	ASSPTWSAYEQY
TRBV7-3	TRBJ2-1	ASSLRSVGNEQF
TRBV27	TRBJ1-6	ASAKSGTDNSPLH
TRBV5-1	TRBJ2-1	ASSLELAGGYNEQF
TRBV6-1	-	ASSERTQRYYEQY
TRBV7-9	TRBJ1-5	ATTQGDGNQPQH